Detailed here is one TCR beta chain. These data originate in a study of blood T cell repertoires in COVID-19. Overall study context: Spain, Italy and the United States supplied samples that represented acute and convalescent COVID-19.

In the original analysis: Amplified reference gene primers provided the basis for estimating nucleated cell counts. The table came from immunoSEQ multiplex PCR; TCRdb's copy has only in-frame clones and leaves some out. That table supplies the V and J calls and clone size; D and trimming were determined from the DNA. The data hold approximately 290,000 clones, with 90% observed a single time. The V end lost 5 bases, the J end lost 3 bases, and 17 bases lay between the germline ends. Germline V lookup: CDR1 SGHVS, CDR2 FNYEAQ. The CDR3 runs 16 residues. The participants were between roughly 18 and 100 years old and came from roughly 24 US areas. Allocation to cohorts depended on clinical history reported by the participants.

The source is a woman younger than 35 with acute COVID-19. The chain joins TRBV7-6 to TRBJ2-1, with a weak D call TRBD2 (6 bases). Source material: PBMCs or T cells enriched from blood (not recorded which). CDR3 in amino acids: CASSKMGLVNYNEQFF. The DNA for the CDR3 is TGTGCCAGCAGCAAAATGGGACTGGTGAACTACAATGAGCAGTTCTTC.